This T cell receptor beta chain was observed in a study of Ad26.COV2.S vaccination and SARS-CoV-2 variants. General study points: Quantification of TCR breadth and depth may have yielded underestimates of total T cell responses. Recipients of vaccine and of placebo showed similar breadth of their non-spike TCR repertoires. Substantial response breadth was reportedly seen for spike-specific CD8+ and CD4+ T cells after vaccination.

This table comes from immunoSEQ multiplex PCR, and its TCRdb copy is limited to in-frame clones, with some not included. In the table there are hundreds of thousands of clones, about 89% of which are singletons. Germline-derived CDR1 and CDR2 are LGHNT and FRNRAP. V was shortened by 0 bases and J by 0 bases, with 17 bases between the two germline ends. This CDR3 has 19 residues. Comments on this clone: What it binds is not known.

As to treatment: around 19 received Ad26.COV2.S at low or high dose, single or two shots; about five received placebo; per-sample allocation not given. Samples came from day 63 after the first vaccine or placebo injection. Built on an Ad26 vector, the vaccine expressed Wuhan-strain SARS-CoV-2 spike. This clonotype was sampled from a person between 18 and 65 years old who received the Ad26.COV2.S COVID-19 vaccine or a placebo. This rearrangement joins TRBV12-5 to TRBJ2-2, with D possibly being TRBD1 (5 bases). The sequencing here drew on peripheral blood, taken in a trial of Ad26.COV2.S vaccine versus placebo. In nucleotides, the CDR3 is TGTGCTAGTGGTTTGGTAATCGATGTCATACAGGCGAACACCGGGGAGCTGTTTTTT. Translation: CASGLVIDVIQANTGELFF.